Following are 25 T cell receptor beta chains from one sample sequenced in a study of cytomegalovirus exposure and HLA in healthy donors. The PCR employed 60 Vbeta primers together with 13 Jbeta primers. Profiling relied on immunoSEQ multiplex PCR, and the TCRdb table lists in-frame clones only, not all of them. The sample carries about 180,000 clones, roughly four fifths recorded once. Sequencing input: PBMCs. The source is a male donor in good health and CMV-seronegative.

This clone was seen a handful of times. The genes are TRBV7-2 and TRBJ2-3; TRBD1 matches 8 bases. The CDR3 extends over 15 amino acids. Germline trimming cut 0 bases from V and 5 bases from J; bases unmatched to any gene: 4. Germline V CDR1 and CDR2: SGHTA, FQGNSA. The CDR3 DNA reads TGTGCCAGCAGCTTAGCCCAGGGGGCTCGAGATACGCAGTATTTT. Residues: CASSLAQGARDTQYF.

As DNA, the CDR3 is TGTGCCAGCAGCGGCGACAGGGCATCCTACAATGAGCAGTTCTTC. Amino acids: CASSGDRASYNEQFF. The chain couples TRBV5-4 to TRBJ2-1, with 7 positions matching TRBD1. V was pared by 4 bases and J by 1 base, with 5 bases of the junction left unmatched. CDR3 length equals 15 residues. Germline V gene data show CDR1 as SGHNT and CDR2 as YYREEE (reference sequence).

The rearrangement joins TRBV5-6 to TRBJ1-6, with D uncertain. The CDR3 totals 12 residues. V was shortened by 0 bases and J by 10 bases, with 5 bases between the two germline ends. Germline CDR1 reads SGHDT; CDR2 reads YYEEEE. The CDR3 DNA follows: TGTGCCAGCAGCTTGGGAGGGTCACCCCTCCACTTT. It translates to CASSLGGSPLHF.

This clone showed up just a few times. CDR3 region: CASSPYPGNTIYF. The CDR3, as DNA: TGTGCCAGCAGCCCCTACCCTGGAAACACCATATATTTT. J is TRBJ1-3 and V is TRBV7-3; D is undetermined. Germline assignment: CDR1 SGHTA and CDR2 FQGTGA. Deletions cut 5 bases from V and 2 bases from J, with 7 bases between. The CDR3 is 13 amino acids.

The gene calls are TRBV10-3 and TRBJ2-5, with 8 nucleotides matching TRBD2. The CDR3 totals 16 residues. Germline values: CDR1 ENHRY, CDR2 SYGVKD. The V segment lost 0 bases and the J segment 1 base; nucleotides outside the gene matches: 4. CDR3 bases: TGTGCCATCAGTGAGTCCCTAGCGGGCCCCCAAGAGACCCAGTACTTC. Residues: CAISESLAGPQETQYF.

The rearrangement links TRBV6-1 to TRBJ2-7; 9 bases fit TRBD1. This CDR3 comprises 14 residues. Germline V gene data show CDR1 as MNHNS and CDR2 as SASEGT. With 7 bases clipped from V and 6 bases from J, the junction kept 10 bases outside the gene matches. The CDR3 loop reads CASISTGQGVEQYF. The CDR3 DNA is TGTGCCAGCATTAGCACGGGACAGGGCGTCGAGCAGTACTTC.

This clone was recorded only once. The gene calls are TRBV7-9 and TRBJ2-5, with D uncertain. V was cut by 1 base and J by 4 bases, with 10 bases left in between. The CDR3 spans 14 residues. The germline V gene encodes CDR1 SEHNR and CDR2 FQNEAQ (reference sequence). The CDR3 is CASSLGLEVETQYF. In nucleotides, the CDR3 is TGTGCCAGCAGCTTAGGGCTAGAAGTAGAGACCCAGTACTTC.

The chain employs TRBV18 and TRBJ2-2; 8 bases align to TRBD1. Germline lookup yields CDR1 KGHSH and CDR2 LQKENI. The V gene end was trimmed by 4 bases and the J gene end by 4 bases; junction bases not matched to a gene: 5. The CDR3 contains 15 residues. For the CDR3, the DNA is TGTGCCAGCTCACTAGGACAGGGTGGCACCGGGGAGCTGTTTTTT. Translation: CASSLGQGGTGELFF.

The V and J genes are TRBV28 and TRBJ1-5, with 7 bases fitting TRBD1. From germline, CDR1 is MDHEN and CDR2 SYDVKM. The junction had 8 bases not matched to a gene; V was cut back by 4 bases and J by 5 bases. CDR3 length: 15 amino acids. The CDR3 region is CASSSWTGQDQPQHF. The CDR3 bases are TGTGCCAGCAGTTCCTGGACAGGACAGGATCAGCCCCAGCATTTT.

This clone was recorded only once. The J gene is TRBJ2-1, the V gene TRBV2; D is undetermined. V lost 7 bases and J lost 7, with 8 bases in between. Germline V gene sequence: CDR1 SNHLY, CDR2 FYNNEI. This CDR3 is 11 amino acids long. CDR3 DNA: TGTGCCAGCATAAATTTAAATGAGCAGTTCTTC. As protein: CASINLNEQFF. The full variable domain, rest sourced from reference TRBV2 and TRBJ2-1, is EPEVTQTPSHQVTQMGQEVILRCVPISNHLYFYWYRQILGQKVEFLVSFYNNEISEKSEIFDDQFSVERPDGSNFTLKIRSTKLEDSAMYFCASINLNEQFFGPGTRLTVL.

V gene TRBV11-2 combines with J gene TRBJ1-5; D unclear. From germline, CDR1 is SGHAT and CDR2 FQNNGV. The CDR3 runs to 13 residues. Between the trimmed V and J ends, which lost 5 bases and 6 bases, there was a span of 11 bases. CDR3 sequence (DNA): TGTGCCAGCAGCAGGGAGGGTGGTCAGCCCCAGCATTTT. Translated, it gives CASSREGGQPQHF.

The CDR3 loop reads CASSFEAPPSNTGELFF. CDR3 coding DNA: TGTGCCAGCAGCTTCGAGGCCCCCCCATCGAACACCGGGGAGCTGTTTTTT. The chain uses TRBV11-1 and TRBJ2-2; D gene ambiguous. The CDR3 is 17 residues long. V was clipped by 3 bases and J by 0 bases, with 14 bases between them. Germline CDR1 SGHAT, CDR2 FQDESV (reference sequence).

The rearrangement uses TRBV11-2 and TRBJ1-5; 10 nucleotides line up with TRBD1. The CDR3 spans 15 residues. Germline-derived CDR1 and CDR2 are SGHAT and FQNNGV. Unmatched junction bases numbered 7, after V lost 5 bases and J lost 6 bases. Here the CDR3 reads CASSRTGQGGQPQHF. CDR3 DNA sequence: TGTGCCAGCAGCCGTACAGGACAGGGGGGTCAGCCCCAGCATTTT. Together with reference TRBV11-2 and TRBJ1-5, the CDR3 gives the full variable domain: EAGVAQSPRYKIIEKRQSVAFWCNPISGHATLYWYQQILGQGPKLLIQFQNNGVVDDSQLPKDRFSAERLKGVDSTLKIQPAKLEDSAVYLCASSRTGQGGQPQHFGDGTRLSIL.

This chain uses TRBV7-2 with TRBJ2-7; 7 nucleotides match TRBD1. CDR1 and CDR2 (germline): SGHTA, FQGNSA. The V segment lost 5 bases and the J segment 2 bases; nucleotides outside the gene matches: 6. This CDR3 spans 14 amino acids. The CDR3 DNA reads TGTGCCAGCAGCGGACAACAGGGGACCTACGAGCAGTACTTC. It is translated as CASSGQQGTYEQYF. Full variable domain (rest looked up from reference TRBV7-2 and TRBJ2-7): GAGVSQSPSNKVTEKGKDVELRCDPISGHTALYWYRQSLGQGLEFLIYFQGNSAPDKSGLPSDRFSAERTGGSVSTLTIQRTQQEDSAVYLCASSGQQGTYEQYFGPGTRLTVT.

The CDR3 here is CAWEDRIQETQYF. Here the CDR3 DNA reads TGTGCCTGGGAAGACAGGATTCAAGAGACCCAGTACTTC. V and J are TRBV30 and TRBJ2-5, with D tentatively TRBD1 (6 bases). The CDR3 consists of 13 residues. The germline V gene has CDR1 GTSNPN and CDR2 SVGIG (reference sequence). The V end lost 5 bases, the J end lost 2 bases, and 12 bases lay between the germline ends. The full variable domain, with the rest looked up from reference TRBV30 and TRBJ2-5, is SQTIHQWPATLVQPVGSPLSLECTVEGTSNPNLYWYRQAAGRGLQLLFYSVGIGQISSEVPQNLSASRPQDRQFILSSKKLLLSDSGFYLCAWEDRIQETQYFGPGTRLLVL.

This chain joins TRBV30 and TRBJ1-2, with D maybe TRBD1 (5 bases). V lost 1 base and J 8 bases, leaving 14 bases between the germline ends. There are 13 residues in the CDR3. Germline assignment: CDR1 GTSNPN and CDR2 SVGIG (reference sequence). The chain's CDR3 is CAWSEGHRSGYTF. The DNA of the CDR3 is TGTGCCTGGAGTGAAGGACACCGGTCGGGCTACACCTTC.

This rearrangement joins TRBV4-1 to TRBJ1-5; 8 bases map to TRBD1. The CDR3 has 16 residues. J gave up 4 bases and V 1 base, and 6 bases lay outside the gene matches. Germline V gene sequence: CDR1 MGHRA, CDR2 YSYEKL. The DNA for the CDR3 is TGCGCCAGCAGCCAAGCTCGGACAGGGAGGAATCAGCCCCAGCATTTT. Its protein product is CASSQARTGRNQPQHF.

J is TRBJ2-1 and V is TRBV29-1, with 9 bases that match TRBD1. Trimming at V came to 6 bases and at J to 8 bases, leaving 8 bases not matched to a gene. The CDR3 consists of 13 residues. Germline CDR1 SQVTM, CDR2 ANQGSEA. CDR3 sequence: CSVVRDRADEQFF. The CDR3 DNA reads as TGCAGCGTCGTCCGGGACAGGGCGGATGAGCAGTTCTTC.

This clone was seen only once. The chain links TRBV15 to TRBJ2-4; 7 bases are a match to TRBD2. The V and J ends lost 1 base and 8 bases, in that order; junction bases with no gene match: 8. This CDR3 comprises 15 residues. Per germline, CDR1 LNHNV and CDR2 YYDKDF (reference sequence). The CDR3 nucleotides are TGTGCCACCAGCAGAGGGGGGGGACTTCAGGACATTCAGTACTTC. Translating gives CATSRGGGLQDIQYF.

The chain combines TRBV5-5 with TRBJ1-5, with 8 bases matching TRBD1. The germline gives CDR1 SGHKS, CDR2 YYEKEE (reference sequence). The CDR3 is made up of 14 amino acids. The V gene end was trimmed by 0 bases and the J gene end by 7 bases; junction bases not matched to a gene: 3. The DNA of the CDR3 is TGTGCCAGCAGCTTGGTCCAGGGGGCCCAGCCCCAGCATTTT. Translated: CASSLVQGAQPQHF. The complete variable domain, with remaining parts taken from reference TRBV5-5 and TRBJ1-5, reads DAGVTQSPTHLIKTRGQQVTLRCSPISGHKSVSWYQQVLGQGPQFIFQYYEKEERGRGNFPDRFSARQFPNYSSELNVNALLLGDSALYLCASSLVQGAQPQHFGDGTRLSIL.

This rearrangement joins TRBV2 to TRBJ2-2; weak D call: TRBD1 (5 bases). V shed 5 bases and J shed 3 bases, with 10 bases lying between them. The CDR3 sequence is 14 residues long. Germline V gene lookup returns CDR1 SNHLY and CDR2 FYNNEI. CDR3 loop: CASSRGWDTGELFF. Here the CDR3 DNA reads TGTGCCAGCAGTAGGGGCTGGGACACCGGGGAGCTGTTTTTT.

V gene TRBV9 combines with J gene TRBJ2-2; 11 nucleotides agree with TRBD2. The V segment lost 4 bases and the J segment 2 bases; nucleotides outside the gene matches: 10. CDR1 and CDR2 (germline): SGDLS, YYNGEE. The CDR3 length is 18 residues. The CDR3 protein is CASSRNLLAGGNTGELFF. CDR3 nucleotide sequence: TGTGCCAGCAGCCGAAACCTCCTAGCGGGGGGTAACACCGGGGAGCTGTTTTTT.

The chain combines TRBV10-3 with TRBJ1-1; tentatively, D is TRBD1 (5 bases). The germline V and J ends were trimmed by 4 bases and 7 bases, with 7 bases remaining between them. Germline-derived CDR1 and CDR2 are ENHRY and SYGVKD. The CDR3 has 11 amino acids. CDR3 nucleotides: TGTGCCATCAGTGGGGGCCTTGAAGCTTTCTTT. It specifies CAISGGLEAFF.

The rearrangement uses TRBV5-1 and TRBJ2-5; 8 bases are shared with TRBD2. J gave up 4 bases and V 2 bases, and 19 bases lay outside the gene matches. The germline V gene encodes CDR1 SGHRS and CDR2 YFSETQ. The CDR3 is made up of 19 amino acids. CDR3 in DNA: TGCGCCAGCAGCTTAGTCTCTTCAGCGGGAGCGGTCCCCCCAGAGACCCAGTACTTC. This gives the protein CASSLVSSAGAVPPETQYF. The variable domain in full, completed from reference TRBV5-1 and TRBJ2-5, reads KAGVTQTPRYLIKTRGQQVTLSCSPISGHRSVSWYQQTPGQGLQFLFEYFSETQRNKGNFPGRFSGRQFSNSRSEMNVSTLELGDSALYLCASSLVSSAGAVPPETQYFGPGTRLLVL.

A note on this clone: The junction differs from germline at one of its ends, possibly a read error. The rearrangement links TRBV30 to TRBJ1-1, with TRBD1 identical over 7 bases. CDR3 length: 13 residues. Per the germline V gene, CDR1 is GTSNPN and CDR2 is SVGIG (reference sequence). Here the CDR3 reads CAWCVTGRTEAFF. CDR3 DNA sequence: TGTGCCTGGTGTGTGACAGGGAGGACTGAAGCTTTCTTT.